Reported below is one T cell receptor beta chain. Clones were sequenced by immunoSEQ multiplex PCR, and TCRdb holds only the in-frame ones, with some missing. Of approximately 47,000 clones in the sample, about 91% were seen once. This entry belongs to a study of CD4+ T cells in melanoma. Trimming shortened V by 0 bases and J by 5 bases, and 11 bases separated the two germline ends. The CDR3 totals 14 residues. Per germline, CDR1 SGHTS and CDR2 YDEGEE. The sample comprised peripheral blood. This receptor was obtained from a human donor with melanoma. The chain uses TRBV5-8 and TRBJ2-5; no reliable D call. The CDR3 DNA reads TGTGCCAGCAGCTTGGTTTCGTATGGGGAGACCCAGTACTTC. Translating gives CASSLVSYGETQYF.